This T cell receptor (beta chain) was found in a study of blood T cell repertoires in COVID-19. For the study at large: Sample material is recorded as cDNA or gDNA derived from T cells, B-cell-depleted T cells, or PBMCs.

Authors' data handling: Amplified reference gene primers provided the basis for estimating nucleated cell counts. TCRdb's table, derived via immunoSEQ multiplex PCR, lists solely in-frame clones and lacks some. Clone size and the V and J calls come from that table; the DNA yielded D and trimming. Here the sample spans about 130,000 clones, approximately 84% being singletons. This clone was observed a handful of times. The specimen sequenced was peripheral blood. This TCR was sampled from a woman aged 60 to 75 with acute or convalescent COVID-19.

The CDR3: CASSHGQGYEQYF. Written as DNA, the CDR3 is TGTGCCAGCAGTCACGGACAGGGCTACGAGCAGTACTTC. J is TRBJ2-7 and V is TRBV27, with 8 bases that match TRBD1. V lost 5 bases to trimming and J lost 3 bases; unmatched junction nucleotides: 3. Germline V gene lookup returns CDR1 MNHEY and CDR2 SMNVEV (reference sequence). This CDR3 has 13 amino acids.